Presented here are 2 T cell receptor beta chains from one specimen sequenced in a study of CD8 T cells in ankylosing spondylitis. Study results and caveats: In ankylosing spondylitis blood, a motif of seven to nine highly homologous TCR beta variants appeared characteristic.

These TCRs' antigens remain unknown. TCRdb re-analysed the 5' RACE reads in MiXCR, keeping a single row per CDR3 protein. The sample has about 330,000 distinct CDR3 sequences; 7% to 9% are singletons. The specimen sequenced was blood, either unsorted or a sorted T cell fraction (not recorded which). Source of these receptors: a male donor with ankylosing spondylitis.

The chain uses TRBV3-1 and TRBJ2-7; D gene uncertain. Germline loops: CDR1 LGHDT, CDR2 YNNKEL (reference sequence). Trimming removed 4 bases from V and 1 base from J, with 14 bases in between. The length of the CDR3 is 15 residues. The CDR3 reads CASSPGYSGSYEQYF. CDR3 DNA sequence: TGTGCCAGCAGCCCAGGTTACTCCGGATCCTACGAGCAGTACTTC.

This clonotype appeared a few times. V is TRBV29-1 and J is TRBJ2-2; D is undetermined. The V end was cut by 7 bases, the J end by 5 bases, with 14 bases between. Looked up from germline, CDR1 is SQVTM and CDR2 is ANQGSEA. The CDR3 consists of 13 residues. CDR3 nucleotides: TGCAGCGCCGGGCCTTCGGAAACCGGGGAGCTGTTTTTT. It encodes CSAGPSETGELFF.